These 20 T cell receptor beta chains came from one sample sequenced in a study of blood T cell repertoires in COVID-19. The method was immunoSEQ multiplex PCR; TCRdb's version includes in-frame clones alone and lacks a portion of them. Of fewer than 200,000 clones in the sample, around 89% were seen once. What was sequenced was peripheral blood. These receptor sequences come from a man younger than 30 who had recovered from COVID-19.

The chain recombines TRBV7-3 with TRBJ1-6; TRBD1 matches at 12 bases. Germline values: CDR1 SGHTA, CDR2 FQGTGA. This CDR3 comprises 16 residues. V shed 3 bases, J shed 7 bases, and the junction held 4 bases outside the gene matches. CDR3 DNA: TGTGCCAGCAGCTTGAGGGACAGGGGGCTGAATTCACCCCTCCACTTT. Its translation is CASSLRDRGLNSPLHF.

The chain combines TRBV9 with TRBJ2-1; 9 bases map to TRBD2. There are 15 residues in the CDR3. Germline-derived CDR1 and CDR2 are SGDLS and YYNGEE. J was trimmed by 5 bases and V by 6 bases; bases with no gene match: 9. The CDR3: CASNPWASGNNEQFF. CDR3 bases: TGTGCCAGCAACCCCTGGGCTAGCGGGAACAATGAGCAGTTCTTC.

J is TRBJ2-7 and V is TRBV5-1, with TRBD2 matching over 10 bases. CDR3 length equals 15 residues. Germline assignment: CDR1 SGHRS and CDR2 YFSETQ. V was pared by 4 bases and J by 5 bases, with 9 bases of the junction left unmatched. For the CDR3, the DNA is TGCGCCAGCAGCGTGTATAGCGGGAGGATCGACGAGCAGTACTTC. Its protein product is CASSVYSGRIDEQYF.

The chain links TRBV19 to TRBJ2-7; D possibly corresponds to TRBD1 (6 bases). Germline V gives CDR1 LNHDA, CDR2 SQIVND (reference sequence). With 5 bases removed from V and 0 bases from J, the gap between germline ends came to 11 bases. This CDR3 has 14 amino acids. For the CDR3, the DNA is TGTGCCAGTAGTGGCAGGGGTGCCTCCTACGAGCAGTACTTC. Its protein is CASSGRGASYEQYF.

This chain joins TRBV15 and TRBJ2-7, with D perhaps matching TRBD1 (8 bases). The CDR3 spans 14 residues. Germline V gene data show CDR1 as LNHNV and CDR2 as YYDKDF (reference sequence). V dropped 4 bases and J dropped 6 bases, with 16 bases sitting between them. The CDR3 spells CATSINRGGSEQYF. The CDR3 nucleotides read TGTGCCACCAGCATTAACAGGGGGGGTAGCGAGCAGTACTTC.

Concerning this clone: Within the sample, other DNA sequences also encode this same CDR3. The chain has TRBV28 and TRBJ2-7; 7 bases are a match to TRBD2. The V gene's germline CDR1 is MDHEN and CDR2 SYDVKM. The V segment lost 5 bases and the J segment 10 bases; nucleotides outside the gene matches: 20. This CDR3 spans 16 amino acids. The CDR3 reads CASSGTMGRGGRVQYF. The CDR3 region has the DNA TGTGCCAGCAGTGGAACAATGGGGCGTGGGGGGAGGGTACAGTACTTC.

This clone was seen once. The chain uses TRBV21-1 and TRBJ2-1; TRBD1, the table's D call, lacks a check against the DNA. TRBV21-1 is listed as a pseudogene. The CDR3 runs to 14 residues. The chain's CDR3 is CASSKAGQGGEQFF. CDR3 DNA: TGTGCCAGCAGCAAAGCTGGGCAGGGGGGCGAGCAGTTCTTC.

This sequence joins TRBV6-2 or TRBV6-3 and TRBJ2-1; 10 bases line up with TRBD1. Trimming cost V 2 bases and J 6 bases; bases outside gene matches: 4. The CDR3 has 15 amino acids. Germline-derived CDR1 and CDR2 are MNHEY and SVGEGT. The CDR3, as DNA: TGTGCCAGCAGTTACGCCCGGACAGGGGGCAATGAGCAGTTCTTC. Its translation is CASSYARTGGNEQFF.

V usage is TRBV18 and J usage is TRBJ1-1, with D perhaps TRBD1 (5 bases). This CDR3 region has 13 residues. V lost 3 bases, J lost 4 bases, and 9 bases lay in between. Germline-derived CDR1 and CDR2 are KGHSH and LQKENI. In DNA form, the CDR3 reads TGTGCCAGCTCACCGGGGGGAAGCACTGAAGCTTTCTTT. As protein: CASSPGGSTEAFF.

The chain is built from TRBV28 and TRBJ2-4; TRBD1 is a possible D gene (6 bases). V dropped 6 bases and J dropped 7 bases, with 13 bases sitting between them. Germline V gene sequence: CDR1 MDHEN, CDR2 SYDVKM. The CDR3 has 13 residues. CDR3 sequence: CASRGAVTNIQYF. The CDR3 DNA is TGTGCCAGCAGGGGGGCAGTCACCAACATTCAGTACTTC. Supplemented by reference TRBV28 and TRBJ2-4, the full variable domain reads DVKVTQSSRYLVKRTGEKVFLECVQDMDHENMFWYRQDPGLGLRLIYFSYDVKMKEKGDIPEGYSVSREKKERFSLILESASTNQTSMYLCASRGAVTNIQYFGAGTRLSVL.

The CDR3 is CASTSRDRDEQYF. The CDR3 DNA follows: TGTGCCAGCACCAGCCGGGACAGGGACGAGCAGTACTTC. The genes are TRBV7-9 and TRBJ2-7, with TRBD1 identical over 9 bases. Trimming at V came to 7 bases and at J to 5 bases, leaving 6 bases not matched to a gene. The CDR3 contains 13 residues. Germline V gene lookup returns CDR1 SEHNR and CDR2 FQNEAQ (reference sequence).

This chain connects TRBV29-1 to TRBJ1-1; weak D call: TRBD1 (6 bases). Trimming took off 2 bases at V and 1 base at J, with 8 bases between the two ends. This CDR3 comprises 13 residues. Germline V gives CDR1 SQVTM, CDR2 ANQGSEA. The CDR3 protein is CSVESGQNTEAFF. The DNA for the CDR3 is TGCAGCGTTGAATCGGGACAGAACACTGAAGCTTTCTTT.

The chain recombines TRBV30 with TRBJ1-5; weak D call: TRBD1 (5 bases). There are 16 residues in the CDR3. V lost 3 bases and J lost 0, with 15 bases in between. The germline gives CDR1 GTSNPN, CDR2 SVGIG (reference sequence). This CDR3 is CAWSPRGGYSNQPQHF. CDR3 nucleotides: TGTGCCTGGAGCCCGCGGGGCGGGTATAGCAATCAGCCCCAGCATTTT. Looking up the rest from reference TRBV30 and TRBJ1-5 gives the full variable domain: SQTIHQWPATLVQPVGSPLSLECTVEGTSNPNLYWYRQAAGRGLQLLFYSVGIGQISSEVPQNLSASRPQDRQFILSSKKLLLSDSGFYLCAWSPRGGYSNQPQHFGDGTRLSIL.

This clone appeared once. This chain joins TRBV5-1 and TRBJ2-7; 8 bases agree with TRBD1. After removal of 4 bases from V and 4 bases from J, the junction contained 4 bases not matched to a gene. The CDR3 has 13 residues. Germline V lookup: CDR1 SGHRS, CDR2 YFSETQ. This chain's CDR3 is CASSLRTGYEQYF. CDR3 coding DNA: TGCGCCAGCAGCCTGAGGACAGGGTACGAGCAGTACTTC. The complete variable domain, with remaining parts taken from reference TRBV5-1 and TRBJ2-7, reads KAGVTQTPRYLIKTRGQQVTLSCSPISGHRSVSWYQQTPGQGLQFLFEYFSETQRNKGNFPGRFSGRQFSNSRSEMNVSTLELGDSALYLCASSLRTGYEQYFGPGTRLTVT.

This rearrangement joins TRBV7-6 to TRBJ2-5, with TRBD2 matching 12 bases. Germline CDR1 SGHVS, CDR2 FNYEAQ. The CDR3 has 18 amino acids. The trim removed 4 bases at V and 1 base at J, leaving 10 bases unmatched. In nucleotides, the CDR3 is TGTGCCAGCAGCTCAGGACTAGCGGGACTCCTTGGCCAAGAGACCCAGTACTTC. Protein product: CASSSGLAGLLGQETQYF.

This clone was observed a single time. V and J are TRBV12-3 or TRBV12-4 and TRBJ1-1; unclear D gene. V was shortened by 1 base and J by 5 bases, with 8 bases between the two germline ends. The CDR3 has 13 amino acids. The CDR3 DNA is TGTGCCAGCAGTTTAGGGTATACTACTGAAGCTTTCTTT. This gives the protein CASSLGYTTEAFF.

This chain uses TRBV2 with TRBJ1-5; 7 nucleotides align to TRBD1. CDR3 length: 16 residues. The V gene's germline CDR1 is SNHLY and CDR2 FYNNEI. J gave up 5 bases and V 4 bases, and 11 bases lay outside the gene matches. CDR3: CASSGGRQGNDQPQHF. The CDR3 nucleotides are TGTGCCAGCAGTGGGGGGAGACAGGGTAATGATCAGCCCCAGCATTTT.

This chain joins TRBV27 and TRBJ1-3, with D unresolved. V lost 5 bases, J lost 4 bases, and 12 bases lay in between. CDR1 and CDR2 (germline): MNHEY, SMNVEV (reference sequence). The CDR3 has 14 amino acids. CDR3 nucleotides: TGTGCCAGCAGTCCCGAGGTCCGCGGAAACACCATATATTTT. It codes for CASSPEVRGNTIYF.

V and J are TRBV5-8 and TRBJ2-2; a possible D gene is TRBD1 (6 bases). The CDR3 sequence is 15 residues long. Germline CDR1 SGHTS, CDR2 YDEGEE. The ends were cut back, 3 bases at V and 4 bases at J, with 13 bases in the middle. The chain's CDR3 is CASSSNRAGTGELFF. DNA of the CDR3: TGTGCCAGCAGCTCTAACAGGGCCGGCACCGGGGAGCTGTTTTTT.

This clone was recorded only once. The chain combines TRBV2 with TRBJ2-3; 12 nucleotides match TRBD2. This CDR3 region has 17 residues. The junction had 6 bases not matched to a gene; V was cut back by 4 bases and J by 1 base. The V gene's germline CDR1 is SNHLY and CDR2 FYNNEI. DNA of the CDR3: TGTGCCAGCAGTGGGAGGACTAGCGGGGTTCGCACAGATACGCAGTATTTT. Translation gives CASSGRTSGVRTDTQYF.